Listed below are T cell receptor beta chains from one sample, sequenced in a study of cytomegalovirus exposure and HLA in healthy donors. The assay was immunoSEQ multiplex PCR, and TCRdb's table has in-frame clones only and misses some. This table has more than 90,000 clones, under 90% appearing once. The sample was PBMCs. These receptors were collected from a woman in her 70s in good health and CMV-seropositive. CDR3s include the opening cysteine and the closing phenylalanine or tryptophan. A D gene is named only where the DNA matches it firmly. Expanded clones are given a class, and other clones once, few, many or no size at all.

TRBD1	TRBV19	.	TRBJ1-5	CASSRDRDQPQHF	TGTGCCAGTAGTAGGGACAGGGATCAGCCCCAGCATTTT
TRBD2	TRBV2	few	TRBJ2-3	CASRGGLATDTQYF	TGTGCCAGCAGGGGGGGACTAGCGACAGATACGCAGTATTTT
TRBD1	TRBV18	.	TRBJ2-7	CASSLLPGQGAYEQYF	TGTGCCAGCTCACTTTTACCGGGACAGGGGGCATACGAGCAGTACTTC
.	TRBV11-2	.	TRBJ2-1	CASSLVLGGGSGNEQFF	TGTGCCAGCAGCTTAGTCTTGGGCGGCGGTTCGGGGAATGAGCAGTTCTTC
TRBD2	TRBV28	.	TRBJ2-1	CASSLFGGGRNEQFF	TGTGCCAGCAGTTTGTTTGGGGGGGGTCGAAATGAGCAGTTCTTC
TRBD2	TRBV5-4	.	TRBJ2-1	CASSLRTSGIYNEQFF	TGTGCCAGCAGCTTACGGACTAGCGGGATCTACAATGAGCAGTTCTTC
TRBD2	TRBV2	once	TRBJ2-3	CASRPSGRAGTDTQYF	TGTGCCAGCAGGCCTAGCGGGAGGGCCGGCACAGATACGCAGTATTTT
.	TRBV4-3	.	TRBJ2-5	CASSQELTGRETQYF	TGCGCCAGCAGCCAAGAACTCACAGGGCGGGAGACCCAGTACTTC
.	TRBV6-1	.	TRBJ1-2	CASRQDYYGYTF	TGTGCCAGCAGGCAGGACTACTATGGCTACACCTTC
TRBD1	TRBV2	.	TRBJ2-3	CASSEDRVSTDTQYF	TGTGCCAGCAGTGAGGACAGGGTGAGCACAGATACGCAGTATTTT
TRBD1	TRBV5-4	.	TRBJ1-4	CASSSRQGQVNEKLFF	TGTGCCAGCAGCTCGCGGCAGGGACAGGTTAATGAAAAACTGTTTTTT
TRBD1	TRBV7-9	.	TRBJ2-2	CASSPVDRVGGELFF	TGTGCCAGCAGCCCAGTCGACAGGGTCGGCGGGGAGCTGTTTTTT
TRBD1	TRBV7-2	.	TRBJ2-7	CASSLGVGQGYEQYF	TGTGCCAGCAGCTTAGGGGTGGGACAGGGTTACGAGCAGTACTTC
.	TRBV5-8	.	TRBJ2-5	CASSPGRGQETQYF	TGTGCCAGCAGCCCAGGACGGGGACAAGAGACCCAGTACTTC
TRBD2	TRBV28	.	TRBJ2-1	CASSSLAGVNEQFF	TGTGCCAGCAGTTCGCTAGCGGGAGTGAATGAGCAGTTCTTC
.	TRBV6-5	few	TRBJ2-5	CASRRTIQETQYF	TGTGCCAGCAGAAGGACTATACAAGAGACCCAGTACTTC
.	TRBV7-9	.	TRBJ1-2	CSSAGANYGYTF	TGTTCCAGCGCCGGGGCTAACTATGGCTACACCTTC
.	TRBV19	.	TRBJ2-5	CASSIDLPPLGTQYF	TGTGCCAGTAGTATAGATCTGCCCCCACTCGGGACCCAGTACTTC
.	TRBV1	.	TRBJ2-7	CTSSLGGCPLCYEQYF	TGCACCAGCAGCCTCGGCGGATGCCCCCTTTGCTACGAGCAGTACTTC
TRBD1	TRBV6-1	.	TRBJ1-3	CASSSKTGTGNTIYF	TGTGCCAGCAGCTCCAAGACAGGGACTGGAAACACCATATATTTT
TRBD1	TRBV29-1	.	TRBJ2-5	CSLGLGQGARQYF	TGCAGCTTGGGTTTGGGCCAGGGGGCGCGACAGTACTTC
.	TRBV12-5	.	TRBJ2-1	CASGLARGSKEFF	TGTGCTAGTGGTTTGGCCCGGGGGTCCAAAGAGTTCTTC
TRBD1	TRBV12-5	.	TRBJ2-7	CASGASGTVYEQYF	TGTGCTAGTGGTGCCTCCGGGACAGTCTACGAGCAGTACTTC